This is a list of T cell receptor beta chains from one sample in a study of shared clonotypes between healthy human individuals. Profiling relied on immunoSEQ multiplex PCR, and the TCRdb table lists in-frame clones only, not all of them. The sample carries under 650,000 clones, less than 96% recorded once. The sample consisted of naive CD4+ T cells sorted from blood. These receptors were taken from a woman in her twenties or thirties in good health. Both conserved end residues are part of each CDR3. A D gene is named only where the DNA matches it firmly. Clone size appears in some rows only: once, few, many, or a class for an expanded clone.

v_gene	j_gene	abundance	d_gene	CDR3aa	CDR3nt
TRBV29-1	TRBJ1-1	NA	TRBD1	CSAEDRQGVYTEAFF	TGCAGCGCCGAGGATAGGCAGGGGGTTTACACTGAAGCTTTCTTT
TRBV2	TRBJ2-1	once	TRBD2	CASRSTSGVSNEQFF	TGTGCCAGCAGATCTACTAGCGGAGTATCCAATGAGCAGTTCTTC
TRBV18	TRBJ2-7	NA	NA	CASSPPNRESGEQYF	TGTGCCAGCTCACCACCCAACAGGGAGTCTGGCGAGCAGTACTTC
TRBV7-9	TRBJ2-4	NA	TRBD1	CASSIQGSPKNIQYF	TGTGCCAGCAGCATACAGGGGTCCCCCAAAAACATTCAGTACTTC
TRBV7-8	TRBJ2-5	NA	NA	CASSPGTREGETQYF	TGTGCCAGCAGCCCCGGGACCAGGGAAGGGGAGACCCAGTACTTC
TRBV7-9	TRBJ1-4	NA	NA	CAGSTDGTEKLFF	TGTGCAGGGAGTACGGACGGTACGGAAAAACTGTTTTTT
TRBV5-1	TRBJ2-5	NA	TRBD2	CASSHSGPSQETQYF	TGCGCCAGCAGCCATAGCGGGCCGAGCCAAGAGACCCAGTACTTC
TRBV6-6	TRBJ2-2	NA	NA	CASRDSNTGELFF	TGTGCCAGCAGGGACTCGAACACCGGGGAGCTGTTTTTT
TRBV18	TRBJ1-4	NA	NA	CASSPRQTDEKLFF	TGTGCCAGCTCACCGAGACAGACTGATGAAAAACTGTTTTTT
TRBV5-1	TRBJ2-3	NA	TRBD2	CASRWLAGGPDTQYF	TGCGCCAGCAGGTGGTTAGCGGGAGGCCCAGATACGCAGTATTTT
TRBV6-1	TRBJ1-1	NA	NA	CASRNPELVIAFF	TGTGCCAGCAGGAACCCCGAATTGGTGATAGCTTTCTTT
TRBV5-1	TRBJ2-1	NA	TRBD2	CASSFGTSGADEQFF	TGCGCCAGCAGTTTTGGGACTAGCGGGGCCGATGAGCAGTTCTTC
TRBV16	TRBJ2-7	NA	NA	CASSQSNYEQYF	TGTGCCAGCAGCCAAAGCAACTACGAGCAGTACTTC
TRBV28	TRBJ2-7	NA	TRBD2	CASSIPGLGKSYEQYF	TGTGCCAGCAGTATCCCGGGACTAGGTAAATCCTACGAGCAGTACTTC
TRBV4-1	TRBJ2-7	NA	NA	CASSPRRVGDEQYF	TGCGCCAGCAGCCCCCGCCGCGTTGGCGACGAGCAGTACTTC
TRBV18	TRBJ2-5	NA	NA	CASSSGQETQYF	TGTGCCAGCTCCAGCGGGCAAGAGACCCAGTACTTC
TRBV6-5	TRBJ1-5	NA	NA	CASSYVGDQPQHF	TGTGCCAGCAGTTACGTCGGTGACCAGCCCCAGCATTTT
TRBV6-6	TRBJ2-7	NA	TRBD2	CASSDGLAGAYEQYF	TGTGCCAGCAGTGACGGACTAGCGGGAGCATACGAGCAGTACTTC
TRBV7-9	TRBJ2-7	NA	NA	CASSQRVGSAGGLYEQYF	TGTGCCAGCAGCCAACGAGTAGGTTCGGCCGGCGGGCTCTACGAGCAGTACTTC
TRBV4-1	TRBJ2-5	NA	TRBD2	CASSQDRLARETQYF	TGCGCCAGCAGCCAAGATAGACTAGCCCGAGAGACCCAGTACTTC
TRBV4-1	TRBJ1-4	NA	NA	CASSQGRTDSNEKLFF	TGCGCCAGCAGCCAAGGGCGGACAGATTCTAATGAAAAACTGTTTTTT
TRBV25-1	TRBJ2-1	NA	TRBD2	CASSEFTSGRAYNEQFF	TGTGCCAGCAGTGAATTTACTAGCGGGAGGGCCTACAATGAGCAGTTCTTC
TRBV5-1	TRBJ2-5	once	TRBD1	CASRIGQGGETQYF	TGCGCCAGCAGAATTGGACAGGGAGGAGAGACCCAGTACTTC
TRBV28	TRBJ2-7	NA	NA	CASSLIGTATYEQYF	TGTGCCAGCAGTTTAATCGGGACTGCTACCTACGAGCAGTACTTC
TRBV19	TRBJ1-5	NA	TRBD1	CASSMEDRVAKPQHF	TGTGCCAGTAGTATGGAAGACAGGGTCGCGAAGCCCCAGCATTTT
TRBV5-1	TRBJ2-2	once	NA	CASSAPGARNTGELFF	TGCGCCAGCAGCGCTCCCGGGGCCCGGAACACCGGGGAGCTGTTTTTT
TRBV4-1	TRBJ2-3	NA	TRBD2	CASSQIGVAGDTQYF	TGCGCCAGCAGCCAAATCGGGGTAGCGGGAGATACGCAGTATTTT
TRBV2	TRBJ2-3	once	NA	CASRRRDTQYF	TGTGCCAGCAGGAGGCGAGATACGCAGTATTTT
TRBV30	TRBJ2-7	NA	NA	CAWNDNGQGRSYEQYF	TGTGCCTGGAACGACAACGGGCAAGGACGTTCCTACGAGCAGTACTTC
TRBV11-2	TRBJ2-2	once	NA	CASSFDLNTGELFF	TGTGCCAGCAGCTTCGACCTGAACACCGGGGAGCTGTTTTTT
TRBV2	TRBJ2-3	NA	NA	CASSERVAPSTDTQYF	TGTGCCAGCAGTGAACGAGTAGCGCCTAGCACAGATACGCAGTATTTT
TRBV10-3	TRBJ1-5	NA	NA	CAISAEGVDQPQHF	TGTGCCATCAGTGCCGAGGGGGTCGATCAGCCCCAGCATTTT